Included here is one T cell receptor beta chain sequence, with context. Its antigen is undetermined. Populations obtained by sorting all exceeded 95% purity. Germline loops: CDR1 LGHNA, CDR2 YSLEER. With V trimmed by 4 bases and J by 4 bases, 9 bases remained unmatched. The CDR3 runs 15 residues. The source of the sample is a study of beta chain features in type 1 diabetes. General study findings and limits: Moderate yet significant TCRB CDR3 shortening was seen in Type 1 diabetes patients in all four CD4+ subsets.

Expressed TCRB transcripts were sequenced after all isolated RNA was converted to cDNA. Produced via immunoSEQ multiplex PCR; TCRdb's table is partial and in-frame only. This sample carries a few hundred thousand clones, roughly 21% of them seen once, and the ten largest clones take roughly 0.028%. The chain carries TRBV4-3 and TRBJ1-2; 7 nucleotides agree with TRBD1. The sequenced material came from naive CD4+ T cells from blood. The source is a woman aged 40 to 50 with type 1 diabetes. Here the CDR3 DNA reads TGCGCCAGCAGCCGCGAGCTGGGACAGTTCTATGGCTACACCTTC. It specifies CASSRELGQFYGYTF.